This TCR beta chain is drawn from a study of graft-versus-host responses after intestinal transplantation (dated by TCRdb to the early 2020s). Broadly, across the study: Recipients received multivisceral, liver-intestinal, or isolated intestinal transplants. Every recipient was given anti-thymocyte globulin induction, followed by around three years of maintenance tacrolimus and steroids. Graft-versus-host and host-versus-graft alloreactive T cell clones were tracked in the graft, circulation and bone marrow after intestinal transplantation using bulk TCR-beta CDR3 sequencing. To identify alloreactive clones, pre-transplant mixed lymphocyte reaction products were sequenced and compared with unstimulated pre-transplant donor and recipient T cells. The cohort enrolled 20 to 25 intestinal transplant recipients including one retransplant, and a few patients lacking pretransplant specimens were excluded. Donor T cell macrochimerism was defined as a peak of at least 4% donor T cells among recipient peripheral blood mononuclear cells. Instead of going to the commercial service, samples from a few later patients were sequenced in-house on an Illumina MiSeq and processed with MiXCR.

The investigation overall reported the following: GvH clones were found in recipient bone marrow, and some of the GvH clones appeared earlier in ileal mucosa or blood, which is consistent with an intestinal mucosal origin. Patients with donor T cell macrochimerism had high GvH to HvG T cell clonal ratios in their allografts. Peak levels of circulating GvH clones were associated with declines in HvG clones early after transplant. The relatively low number and heterogeneity of intestinal transplant patients limited the conclusions.

After removal of 7 bases from V and 3 bases from J, the junction retains 6 bases not matched to a gene. CDR3 length: 14 amino acids, cysteine to phenylalanine. Only the CDR3 portion is preserved as DNA: 42 bases, with reading frame beginning at the first base. Taken from the germline V gene, the CDR1 and CDR2 loops are SNHLY and FYNNEI. Read against the paper, the sample's time point label means: cells obtained before transplantation from donor or recipient. CD3+CD4+ and CD3+CD8+ populations were FACS-sorted from unstimulated pre-transplant donor and recipient cells taken from spleen or lymph nodes. On this clone itself: Its specific antigen is unknown. Nothing much larger sits one base from this clone, and base qualities are not available.

Library method: the immunoSEQ multiplex PCR assay. In most patients, genomic DNA was isolated using the Qiagen DNeasy Blood and Tissue Kit and sent frozen to Adaptive Biotechnologies for TCR sequencing. High-throughput TCR-beta CDR3 sequencing of genomic DNA from most patients was performed by Adaptive Biotechnologies. In the source study's methods: Adaptive's ImmunoSEQ software supplied the TCR sequencing data for approximately 18 patients, while MiXCR and VDJtools were used to process a few other patients. To correct CD4 versus CD8 sorting errors, any sequence found in both subsets at a frequency ratio below 5:1 was removed. CDR3 nucleotide sequences shared between donor and recipient were removed because the origin of such sequences could not be assigned. At least 2-fold expansion over unstimulated cells and a minimum CFSE-low frequency of 0.002% (template counts) or 0.001% (read counts) were required for clones to be classified as alloreactive. Clones detected in sequenced pre-transplant spleen, lymph node, or MLR CFSE-low populations of the donor or recipient were defined as mappable. The cumulative frequency of alloreactive clones was calculated as a percentage of all sequences, weighted by copy number. The clones in this table, taken by TCRdb from immuneACCESS, are in-frame only. Not every clone is retained; where verified, under half of the shortfall comes from an unresolved V gene, and the cause of the rest is unknown. V and J calls and clone size follow that table, whereas D and trimming were derived from the DNA. The sample table contains tens of thousands of clones; only one count was recorded for less than 95% of them. In total, the top ten clones hold 7.6% of the sample.

The sequence came from a human donor who was the organ donor for an intestinal transplant. This receptor chain uses TRBV2 and TRBJ2-7, with TRBD1 matching 10 junction bases. The material sequenced was unstimulated CD8+ T cells sorted from spleen or lymph node cells, taken before transplant. The CDR3 here reads CASTPGQGNYEQYF. The base sequence is TGTGCCAGCACCCCGGGACAGGGGAACTACGAGCAGTACTTC.